One sample yielded the 25 T cell receptor beta chains listed below, sequenced in a study of monozygotic twins with inflammatory bowel disease. TCRdb reprocessed the 5' RACE reads, keeping one entry per CDR3 protein, no DNA. This table holds some 100,000 distinct CDR3 sequences. The source material was blood. These receptors were obtained from a human donor with ulcerative colitis or Crohn's disease, or a healthy co-twin of an affected twin (not recorded which).

The V and J genes are TRBV3-1 and TRBJ2-5. CDR1 is LGHDT and CDR2 is YNNKEL in the germline V gene (reference sequence). CDR3 length: 14 amino acids. This CDR3 is CASSQEAYQETQYF.

This sequence joins TRBV12-3 or TRBV12-4 and TRBJ1-5; TCRdb reports TRBD1, a call that lacks DNA to check it against. The CDR3 has 17 residues. The CDR3 protein is CASSSQTETYSNQPQHF.

This CDR3 reads CASSLSGTGGMRTEAFF. The chain carries TRBV5-1 and TRBJ1-1; TCRdb's D call of TRBD1 is untestable without DNA. Per the germline V gene, CDR1 is SGHRS and CDR2 is YFSETQ. The length of the CDR3 is 17 residues.

J is TRBJ2-1 and V is TRBV4-3. Germline-derived CDR1 and CDR2 are LGHNA and YSLEER. The CDR3 is made up of 17 amino acids. The CDR3 spells CASSQDLGYSSYNEQFF.

The chain is built from TRBV19 and TRBJ2-3. Per the germline V gene, CDR1 is LNHDA and CDR2 is SQIVND (reference sequence). The length of the CDR3 is 11 residues. The CDR3 sequence is CASSIGDTQYF.

This chain links TRBV12-5 with TRBJ1-4. Germline loops: CDR1 LGHNT, CDR2 FRNRAP. This CDR3 has 15 residues. CDR3 loop: CASGLGQSTNEKLFF.

This chain uses TRBV5-1 with TRBJ1-6; there is no DNA to check the TCRdb D call of TRBD1. CDR1 SGHRS and CDR2 YFSETQ come from the germline V gene. The CDR3 runs 14 residues. CDR3: CASSWTGGNSPLHF.

This chain connects TRBV20-1 to TRBJ1-1; TCRdb calls TRBD1, which cannot be checked without DNA. Germline V lookup: CDR1 DFQATT, CDR2 SNEGSKA (reference sequence). This CDR3 has 14 amino acids. The CDR3 is CSAGGTGWDTEAFF.

The chain employs TRBV7-2 and TRBJ2-1; no DNA is available, so the TRBD2 call from TCRdb remains unchecked. The germline V gene encodes CDR1 SGHTA and CDR2 FQGNSA. The CDR3 has 13 residues. CDR3 sequence: CASSLAGEHEQFF. The full variable domain, with the rest looked up from reference TRBV7-2 and TRBJ2-1, is GAGVSQSPSNKVTEKGKDVELRCDPISGHTALYWYRQSLGQGLEFLIYFQGNSAPDKSGLPSDRFSAERTGGSVSTLTIQRTQQEDSAVYLCASSLAGEHEQFFGPGTRLTVL.

This chain connects TRBV20-1 to TRBJ2-1. The CDR3 loop spans 12 amino acids. CDR1 is DFQATT, CDR2 SNEGSKA, per germline (reference sequence). This CDR3 is CSARGPYNEQFF.

The chain is built from TRBV29-1 and TRBJ1-1; there is no DNA to check the TCRdb D call of TRBD1. Germline CDR1 SQVTM, CDR2 ANQGSEA. The CDR3 length is 14 residues. This chain's CDR3 is CSVLATGGVTEAFF.

The chain recombines TRBV9 with TRBJ2-5. Germline lookup yields CDR1 SGDLS and CDR2 YYNGEE. The CDR3 is 12 residues long. The CDR3 reads CASGKVGGTQYF.

The chain uses TRBV11-2 and TRBJ2-1; lacking DNA, the TRBD2 call made by TCRdb goes unchecked. The CDR3 has 18 amino acids. CDR1 is SGHAT and CDR2 is FQNNGV in the germline V gene. The CDR3 here is CASSLEFPSGWSYNEQFF.

This sequence joins TRBV7-2 and TRBJ2-1; TCRdb gives TRBD1 as the D gene, but with no DNA this cannot be confirmed. CDR1 is SGHTA, CDR2 FQGNSA, per germline. This CDR3 comprises 15 residues. The CDR3 sequence is CASRPSGGVYNEQFF.

The rearrangement links TRBV7-2 to TRBJ2-5. The length of the CDR3 is 16 residues. Germline V gene lookup returns CDR1 SGHTA and CDR2 FQGNSA. This CDR3 reads CASSLGGGGEGKTQYF.

J is TRBJ2-1 and V is TRBV5-6; TCRdb returns TRBD2, unconfirmable since there is no DNA. This CDR3 is 16 amino acids long. The germline gives CDR1 SGHDT, CDR2 YYEEEE. This chain's CDR3 is CASSLYSGRLYNEQFF.

The V and J genes are TRBV12-3 or TRBV12-4 and TRBJ2-7; TCRdb outputs TRBD2, but without DNA this stays unchecked. This CDR3 is built from 11 residues. CDR3 region: CANSLGGEQYF.

CDR3 sequence: CASSQELASGTDTQYF. The rearrangement links TRBV4-2 to TRBJ2-3. CDR3 length: 16 amino acids. The germline gives CDR1 LGHNA, CDR2 YNFKEQ.

V is TRBV24-1 and J is TRBJ1-5; the TCRdb call, TRBD1, lacks DNA for checking. The CDR3 consists of 14 residues. Per germline, CDR1 KGHDR and CDR2 SFDVKD. The CDR3 region is CATGQVDSNQPQHF.

The CDR3 spells CASSFWTSEETQYF. J is TRBJ2-5 and V is TRBV12-3 or TRBV12-4; TCRdb outputs TRBD2, but without DNA this stays unchecked. The CDR3 runs to 14 residues.

V and J are TRBV5-1 and TRBJ2-3; there is no DNA to check the TCRdb D call of TRBD1. Germline lookup yields CDR1 SGHRS and CDR2 YFSETQ. This CDR3 is 14 amino acids long. The CDR3 loop reads CASSQGLSTDTQYF.

The chain couples TRBV30 to TRBJ1-3. The CDR3 sequence is 12 residues long. Per the germline V gene, CDR1 is GTSNPN and CDR2 is SVGIG (reference sequence). CDR3 protein: CAWSYSGNTIYF.

The V and J genes are TRBV29-1 and TRBJ2-1; with no DNA, the TCRdb D assignment of TRBD1 cannot be verified. Per germline, CDR1 SQVTM and CDR2 ANQGSEA. The length of the CDR3 is 15 residues. The CDR3: CSVAGPGGLNNEQFF.

The rearrangement joins TRBV27 to TRBJ2-7; TCRdb returns TRBD2, unconfirmable since there is no DNA. CDR1 MNHEY and CDR2 SMNVEV come from the germline V gene (reference sequence). The CDR3 loop spans 13 amino acids. CDR3: CASSLTSGYEQYF.

V and J are TRBV5-4 and TRBJ2-7; TCRdb calls TRBD2, which cannot be checked without DNA. Per the germline V gene, CDR1 is SGHNT and CDR2 is YYREEE (reference sequence). The CDR3 totals 14 residues. CDR3: CASSLTSGAYEQYF.